The source of this T cell receptor beta chain is a study of technical replicates of blood from several donors. V lost 4 bases to trimming and J lost 5 bases; unmatched junction nucleotides: 5. The CDR3 covers 13 residues. Germline-derived CDR1 and CDR2 are GTSNPN and SVGIG (reference sequence). TCRdb's table, derived via immunoSEQ multiplex PCR, lists solely in-frame clones and lacks some. The table lists approximately 81,000 clones, more than 90% of them singletons. This rearrangement joins TRBV30 to TRBJ2-3; TRBD2 matches at 8 bases. The specimen sequenced was T cells isolated from PBMCs. The clonotype originates from a human donor in good health. The CDR3 here is CAWKPGGVDTQYF. CDR3 coding DNA: TGTGCCTGGAAGCCGGGAGGGGTAGATACGCAGTATTTT.